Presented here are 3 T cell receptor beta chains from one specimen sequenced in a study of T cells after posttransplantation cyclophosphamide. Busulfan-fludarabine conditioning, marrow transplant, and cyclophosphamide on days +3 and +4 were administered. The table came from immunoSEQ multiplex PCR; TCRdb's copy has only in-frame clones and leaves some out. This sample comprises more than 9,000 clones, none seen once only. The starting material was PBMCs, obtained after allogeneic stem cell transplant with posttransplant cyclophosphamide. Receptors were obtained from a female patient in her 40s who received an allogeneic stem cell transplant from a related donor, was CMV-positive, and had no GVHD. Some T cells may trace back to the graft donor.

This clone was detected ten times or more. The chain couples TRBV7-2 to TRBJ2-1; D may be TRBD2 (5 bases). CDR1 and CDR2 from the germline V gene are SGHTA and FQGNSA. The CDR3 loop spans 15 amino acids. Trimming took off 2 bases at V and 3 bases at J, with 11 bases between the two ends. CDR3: CASSLWGRGYNEQFF. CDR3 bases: TGTGCCAGCAGCTTATGGGGTCGGGGCTACAATGAGCAGTTCTTC.

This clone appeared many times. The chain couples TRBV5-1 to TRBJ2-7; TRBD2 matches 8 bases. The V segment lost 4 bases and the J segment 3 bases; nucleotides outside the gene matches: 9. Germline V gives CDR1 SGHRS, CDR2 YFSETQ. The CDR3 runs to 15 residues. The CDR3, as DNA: TGCGCCAGCAGCACCGAACTAGCGGCGAACTACGAGCAGTACTTC. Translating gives CASSTELAANYEQYF.

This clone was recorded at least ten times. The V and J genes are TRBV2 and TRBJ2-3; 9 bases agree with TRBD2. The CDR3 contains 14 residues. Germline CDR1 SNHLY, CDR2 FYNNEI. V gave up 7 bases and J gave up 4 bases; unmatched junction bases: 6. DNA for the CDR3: TGTGCCAGCACCGGACTAGCGTTATCAGATACGCAGTATTTT. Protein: CASTGLALSDTQYF.